The rows below give T cell receptor beta chains drawn from one sample of a study of beta chain features in type 1 diabetes. Using immunoSEQ multiplex PCR, the repertoire was profiled, and TCRdb retains in-frame clones only, with some absent. The sample lists approximately 160,000 clones; about 7.3% were seen once. The sequenced material came from central memory CD4+ T cells from blood. The receptors here all came from a man younger than 35 in good health. Each CDR3 is given with its conserved first and last residue. The order of the fields is D gene, J gene, V gene, clone size, CDR3 protein, CDR3 DNA. D genes are given only for firm matches. Size tells how often a clone was seen (once, few, many) or the class of an expanded clone, and some rows leave it out.

d_gene: TRBD1; j_gene: TRBJ1-2; v_gene: TRBV28; abundance: few; CDR3aa: CASSLRTGDGGYTF; CDR3nt: TGTGCCAGCAGTTTACGAACAGGGGACGGAGGCTACACCTTC
d_gene: TRBD2; j_gene: TRBJ2-5; v_gene: TRBV6-5; abundance: few; CDR3aa: CASSYSWAGGRETQYF; CDR3nt: TGTGCCAGCAGTTACTCCTGGGCGGGAGGGCGGGAGACCCAGTACTTC
d_gene: TRBD2; j_gene: TRBJ2-7; v_gene: TRBV5-1; abundance: few; CDR3aa: CASSTLAGGPVYEQYF; CDR3nt: TGCGCCAGCAGCACATTAGCGGGAGGGCCGGTCTACGAGCAGTACTTC
d_gene: NA; j_gene: TRBJ2-7; v_gene: TRBV7-2; abundance: few; CDR3aa: CASSLATTYEQYF; CDR3nt: TGTGCCAGCAGCTTAGCGACTACCTACGAGCAGTACTTC
d_gene: NA; j_gene: TRBJ2-2; v_gene: TRBV30; abundance: NA; CDR3aa: CAWSLGVTGELFF; CDR3nt: TGTGCCTGGAGTCTCGGGGTCACCGGGGAGCTGTTTTTT
d_gene: NA; j_gene: TRBJ2-7; v_gene: TRBV6-1; abundance: NA; CDR3aa: CASSSDGIYEQYF; CDR3nt: TGTGCCAGCAGTTCGGACGGGATATACGAGCAGTACTTC
d_gene: NA; j_gene: TRBJ2-3; v_gene: TRBV6-6; abundance: few; CDR3aa: CATREGLHTDTQYF; CDR3nt: TGTGCCACCCGAGAGGGACTTCACACAGATACGCAGTATTTT
d_gene: NA; j_gene: TRBJ1-1; v_gene: TRBV5-6; abundance: few; CDR3aa: CASSLTLNTEAFF; CDR3nt: TGTGCCAGCAGCTTGACTCTGAACACTGAAGCTTTCTTT
d_gene: TRBD1; j_gene: TRBJ1-2; v_gene: TRBV11-2; abundance: NA; CDR3aa: CASSFRDRGPNGYTF; CDR3nt: TGTGCCAGCAGCTTTAGGGACAGGGGGCCTAATGGCTACACCTTC
d_gene: TRBD1; j_gene: TRBJ2-4; v_gene: TRBV19; abundance: few; CDR3aa: CASNSDRVENIQYF; CDR3nt: TGTGCCAGTAACTCCGACAGGGTAGAAAACATTCAGTACTTC
d_gene: NA; j_gene: TRBJ1-5; v_gene: TRBV27; abundance: few; CDR3aa: CASSSGKTSQPQHF; CDR3nt: TGTGCCAGCAGTTCCGGGAAAACCAGTCAGCCCCAGCATTTT
d_gene: NA; j_gene: TRBJ2-2; v_gene: TRBV7-3; abundance: many; CDR3aa: CASSPAAIRNTGELFF; CDR3nt: TGTGCCAGCAGCCCCGCCGCGATAAGGAACACCGGGGAGCTGTTTTTT
d_gene: NA; j_gene: TRBJ2-5; v_gene: TRBV6-1; abundance: NA; CDR3aa: CASIDGGKETQYF; CDR3nt: TGTGCCAGCATTGACGGGGGTAAAGAGACCCAGTACTTC
d_gene: TRBD1; j_gene: TRBJ1-4; v_gene: TRBV27; abundance: few; CDR3aa: CASSPRQGDEKLFF; CDR3nt: TGTGCCAGCAGTCCCCGACAGGGTGATGAAAAACTGTTTTTT
d_gene: NA; j_gene: TRBJ2-5; v_gene: TRBV18; abundance: many; CDR3aa: CASSPDTQETQYF; CDR3nt: TGTGCCAGCTCACCGGACACTCAAGAGACCCAGTACTTC
d_gene: NA; j_gene: TRBJ2-3; v_gene: TRBV6-6; abundance: NA; CDR3aa: CASSYMGGGTDTQYF; CDR3nt: TGTGCCAGCAGTTACATGGGAGGTGGAACAGATACGCAGTATTTT
d_gene: NA; j_gene: TRBJ2-7; v_gene: TRBV5-1; abundance: NA; CDR3aa: CASSFNEGAYEQYF; CDR3nt: TGCGCCAGCAGCTTCAACGAGGGGGCCTACGAGCAGTACTTC
d_gene: TRBD2; j_gene: TRBJ2-5; v_gene: TRBV5-1; abundance: NA; CDR3aa: CASAPGLAETQYF; CDR3nt: TGCGCCAGCGCCCCGGGACTAGCTGAGACCCAGTACTTC
d_gene: TRBD1; j_gene: TRBJ1-1; v_gene: TRBV7-2; abundance: many; CDR3aa: CASSLRDRESEAFF; CDR3nt: TGTGCCAGCAGCCTCCGGGACAGGGAGTCTGAAGCTTTCTTT
d_gene: TRBD2; j_gene: TRBJ2-5; v_gene: TRBV14; abundance: many; CDR3aa: CASSQDREGWRETQYF; CDR3nt: TGTGCCAGCAGCCAAGATCGGGAGGGGTGGCGAGAGACCCAGTACTTC
d_gene: NA; j_gene: TRBJ2-1; v_gene: TRBV18; abundance: few; CDR3aa: CASSLSRGSSYNEQFF; CDR3nt: TGTGCCAGCTCGCTAAGTCGGGGGAGCTCCTACAATGAGCAGTTCTTC
d_gene: NA; j_gene: TRBJ2-2; v_gene: TRBV6-5; abundance: few; CDR3aa: CASSPPGSRTGELFF; CDR3nt: TGTGCCAGCAGTCCCCCCGGGTCCCGAACCGGGGAGCTGTTTTTT
d_gene: TRBD1; j_gene: TRBJ2-7; v_gene: TRBV6-5; abundance: few; CDR3aa: CASRPDRGGEQYF; CDR3nt: TGTGCCAGCAGACCCGACAGGGGCGGCGAGCAGTACTTC
d_gene: TRBD2; j_gene: TRBJ2-3; v_gene: TRBV30; abundance: few; CDR3aa: CAWISGSASTDTQYF; CDR3nt: TGTGCCTGGATTAGCGGGAGCGCTAGCACAGATACGCAGTATTTT
d_gene: NA; j_gene: TRBJ2-1; v_gene: TRBV18; abundance: NA; CDR3aa: CASSPPQGGSYNEQFF; CDR3nt: TGTGCCAGCTCACCACCTCAGGGGGGCTCCTACAATGAGCAGTTCTTC
d_gene: TRBD1; j_gene: TRBJ1-3; v_gene: TRBV10-3; abundance: few; CDR3aa: CAITRDSPFSGNTIYF; CDR3nt: TGTGCCATCACCCGGGACAGTCCTTTCTCTGGAAACACCATATATTTT
d_gene: NA; j_gene: TRBJ2-1; v_gene: TRBV19; abundance: once; CDR3aa: CASTTGQYNEQFF; CDR3nt: TGTGCCAGCACAACCGGACAGTACAATGAGCAGTTCTTC
d_gene: TRBD1; j_gene: TRBJ2-2; v_gene: TRBV2; abundance: few; CDR3aa: CASTQGAVVTGELFF; CDR3nt: TGTGCCAGCACCCAGGGGGCGGTTGTCACCGGGGAGCTGTTTTTT
d_gene: TRBD1; j_gene: TRBJ1-2; v_gene: TRBV7-2; abundance: few; CDR3aa: CASSFRTGGGYTF; CDR3nt: TGTGCCAGCAGCTTCCGGACAGGGGGCGGCTACACCTTC
d_gene: NA; j_gene: TRBJ2-3; v_gene: TRBV9; abundance: NA; CDR3aa: CASSAFTDTQYF; CDR3nt: TGTGCCAGCAGCGCCTTCACAGATACGCAGTATTTT
d_gene: NA; j_gene: TRBJ2-7; v_gene: TRBV7-3; abundance: NA; CDR3aa: CASSPYRDSIYEQYF; CDR3nt: TGTGCCAGCAGCCCCTACCGGGATAGTATCTACGAGCAGTACTTC
d_gene: NA; j_gene: TRBJ2-7; v_gene: TRBV7-2; abundance: few; CDR3aa: CASSLAGGQLYEQYF; CDR3nt: TGTGCCAGCAGCTTAGCGGGCGGGCAGCTATACGAGCAGTACTTC
d_gene: NA; j_gene: TRBJ2-2; v_gene: TRBV7-9; abundance: NA; CDR3aa: CASSPARDRRARELFF; CDR3nt: TGTGCCAGCAGCCCCGCTCGAGACAGGCGCGCCAGGGAGCTGTTTTTT
d_gene: TRBD1; j_gene: TRBJ2-7; v_gene: TRBV9; abundance: few; CDR3aa: CASSVAAQGDYEQYF; CDR3nt: TGTGCCAGCAGCGTAGCGGCACAGGGGGACTACGAGCAGTACTTC
d_gene: TRBD2; j_gene: TRBJ2-3; v_gene: TRBV27; abundance: few; CDR3aa: CASSRRLAGGSTDTQYF; CDR3nt: TGTGCCAGCAGCCGTCGACTAGCGGGAGGGAGCACAGATACGCAGTATTTT
d_gene: NA; j_gene: TRBJ2-5; v_gene: TRBV29-1; abundance: NA; CDR3aa: CSVELTEGETQYF; CDR3nt: TGCAGCGTTGAATTAACAGAGGGAGAGACCCAGTACTTC
d_gene: NA; j_gene: TRBJ2-3; v_gene: TRBV7-9; abundance: many; CDR3aa: CASSLSGATDTQYF; CDR3nt: TGTGCCAGCAGCTTATCAGGGGCCACAGATACGCAGTATTTT
d_gene: TRBD2; j_gene: TRBJ2-5; v_gene: TRBV30; abundance: NA; CDR3aa: CAWSVTSGRQETQYF; CDR3nt: TGTGCCTGGAGTGTGACTAGCGGGAGACAAGAGACCCAGTACTTC
d_gene: NA; j_gene: TRBJ2-3; v_gene: TRBV5-4; abundance: few; CDR3aa: CASSLALQRKQYF; CDR3nt: TGTGCCAGCAGCTTGGCCTTACAGCGGAAGCAGTATTTT
d_gene: NA; j_gene: TRBJ2-1; v_gene: TRBV5-6; abundance: few; CDR3aa: CASSLAYGFEQFF; CDR3nt: TGTGCCAGCAGCTTGGCCTACGGTTTCGAGCAGTTCTTC
d_gene: TRBD1; j_gene: TRBJ2-7; v_gene: TRBV10-3; abundance: few; CDR3aa: CAISGQGAMSYEQYF; CDR3nt: TGTGCCATCAGTGGACAGGGGGCAATGTCCTACGAGCAGTACTTC
d_gene: TRBD2; j_gene: TRBJ2-1; v_gene: TRBV7-7; abundance: NA; CDR3aa: CASSLASSGRDEQFF; CDR3nt: TGTGCTAGCAGCTTAGCCTCTAGCGGGAGAGATGAGCAGTTCTTC
d_gene: NA; j_gene: TRBJ1-1; v_gene: TRBV19; abundance: NA; CDR3aa: CASSMGSGGSMNTEAFF; CDR3nt: TGTGCCAGTAGTATGGGCTCCGGGGGTTCAATGAACACTGAAGCTTTCTTT
d_gene: TRBD2; j_gene: TRBJ2-3; v_gene: TRBV7-2; abundance: few; CDR3aa: CASTTRLAGDADTQYF; CDR3nt: TGTGCCAGCACTACAAGACTAGCGGGAGATGCGGATACGCAGTATTTT
d_gene: TRBD1; j_gene: TRBJ2-7; v_gene: TRBV2; abundance: NA; CDR3aa: CASSEGTGKHEQYF; CDR3nt: TGTGCCAGCAGTGAAGGGACAGGGAAACACGAGCAGTACTTC
d_gene: TRBD2; j_gene: TRBJ2-3; v_gene: TRBV4-2; abundance: few; CDR3aa: CASSVRAGEADTQYF; CDR3nt: TGTGCCAGCAGCGTTCGAGCGGGAGAGGCAGATACGCAGTATTTT
d_gene: NA; j_gene: TRBJ2-2; v_gene: TRBV9; abundance: NA; CDR3aa: CASSVQGAGELFF; CDR3nt: TGTGCCAGCAGCGTACAGGGCGCCGGGGAGCTGTTTTTT
d_gene: NA; j_gene: TRBJ2-7; v_gene: TRBV14; abundance: NA; CDR3aa: CASSLGLSDEQYF; CDR3nt: TGTGCCAGCAGCTTGGGGCTGAGTGACGAGCAGTACTTC
d_gene: TRBD2; j_gene: TRBJ2-3; v_gene: TRBV10-3; abundance: many; CDR3aa: CAITSSGDSTDTQYF; CDR3nt: TGTGCCATCACATCTAGCGGGGACTCCACAGATACGCAGTATTTT
d_gene: NA; j_gene: TRBJ2-7; v_gene: TRBV2; abundance: NA; CDR3aa: CASSVSGYEQYF; CDR3nt: TGTGCCAGCAGCGTTAGCGGATACGAGCAGTACTTC
d_gene: TRBD1; j_gene: TRBJ1-3; v_gene: TRBV18; abundance: NA; CDR3aa: CASRDSSGNTIYF; CDR3nt: TGTGCCAGCCGGGACAGCTCTGGAAACACCATATATTTT
d_gene: NA; j_gene: TRBJ2-3; v_gene: TRBV7-2; abundance: few; CDR3aa: CASSFGGTLTDTQYF; CDR3nt: TGTGCCAGCAGCTTCGGCGGGACGCTAACAGATACGCAGTATTTT
d_gene: NA; j_gene: TRBJ2-3; v_gene: TRBV9; abundance: NA; CDR3aa: CASSVDQGPPDTQYF; CDR3nt: TGTGCCAGCAGCGTAGACCAGGGCCCGCCAGATACGCAGTATTTT
d_gene: NA; j_gene: TRBJ2-7; v_gene: TRBV18; abundance: many; CDR3aa: CASSPGTGGEQYF; CDR3nt: TGTGCCAGCTCACCAGGTACGGGCGGGGAGCAGTACTTC
d_gene: TRBD2; j_gene: TRBJ2-1; v_gene: TRBV28; abundance: NA; CDR3aa: CASSSTRSGNDGYNEQFF; CDR3nt: TGTGCCAGCAGTTCTACCCGTAGCGGGAATGACGGCTACAATGAGCAGTTCTTC
d_gene: TRBD2; j_gene: TRBJ2-3; v_gene: TRBV18; abundance: NA; CDR3aa: CASSSTSGDTDTQYF; CDR3nt: TGTGCCAGCTCATCTACTAGCGGAGACACAGATACGCAGTATTTT
d_gene: TRBD1; j_gene: TRBJ1-2; v_gene: TRBV5-1; abundance: few; CDR3aa: CASSSSQGAGGYTF; CDR3nt: TGCGCCAGCAGCTCGAGCCAGGGGGCCGGTGGCTACACCTTC
d_gene: TRBD1; j_gene: TRBJ1-1; v_gene: TRBV7-9; abundance: NA; CDR3aa: CASSLALRGREAFF; CDR3nt: TGTGCCAGCAGCTTAGCGCTAAGGGGGCGCGAAGCTTTCTTT
d_gene: NA; j_gene: TRBJ2-7; v_gene: TRBV7-2; abundance: NA; CDR3aa: CASSLEWGQQYF; CDR3nt: TGTGCCAGCAGCTTAGAATGGGGCCAGCAGTACTTC